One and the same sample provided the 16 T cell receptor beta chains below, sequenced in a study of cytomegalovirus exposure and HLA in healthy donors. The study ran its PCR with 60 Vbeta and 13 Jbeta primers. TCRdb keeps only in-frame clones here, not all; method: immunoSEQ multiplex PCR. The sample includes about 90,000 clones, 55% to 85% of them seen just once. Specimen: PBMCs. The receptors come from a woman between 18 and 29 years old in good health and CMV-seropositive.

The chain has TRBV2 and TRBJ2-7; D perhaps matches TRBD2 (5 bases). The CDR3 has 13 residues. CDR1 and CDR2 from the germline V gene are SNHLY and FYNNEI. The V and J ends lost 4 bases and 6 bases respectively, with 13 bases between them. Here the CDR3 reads CASSGEAVREQYF. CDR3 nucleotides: TGTGCCAGCAGTGGAGAAGCGGTTCGCGAGCAGTACTTC.

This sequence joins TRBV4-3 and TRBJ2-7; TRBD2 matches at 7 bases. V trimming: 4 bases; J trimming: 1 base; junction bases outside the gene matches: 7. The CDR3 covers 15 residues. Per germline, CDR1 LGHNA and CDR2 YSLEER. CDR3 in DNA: TGCGCCAGCAGCCTAGTCTCGGGGGGTTCCTACGAGCAGTACTTC. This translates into CASSLVSGGSYEQYF.

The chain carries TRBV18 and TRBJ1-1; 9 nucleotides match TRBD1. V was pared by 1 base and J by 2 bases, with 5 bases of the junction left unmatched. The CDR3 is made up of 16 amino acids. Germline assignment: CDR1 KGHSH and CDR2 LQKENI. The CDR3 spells CASSPLGQGLNTEAFF. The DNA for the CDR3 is TGTGCCAGCTCACCACTGGGACAGGGTCTTAACACTGAAGCTTTCTTT.

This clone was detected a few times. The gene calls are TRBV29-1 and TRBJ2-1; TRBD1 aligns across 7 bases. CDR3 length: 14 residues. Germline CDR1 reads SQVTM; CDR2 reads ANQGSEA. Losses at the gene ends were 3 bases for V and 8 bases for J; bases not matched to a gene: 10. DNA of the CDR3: TGCAGCGTTGAGTCTGTTTCAGGGGGTGATGAGCAGTTCTTC. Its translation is CSVESVSGGDEQFF.

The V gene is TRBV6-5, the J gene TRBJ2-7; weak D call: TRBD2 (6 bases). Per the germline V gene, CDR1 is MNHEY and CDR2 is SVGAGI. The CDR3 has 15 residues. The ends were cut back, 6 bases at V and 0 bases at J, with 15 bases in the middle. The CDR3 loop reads CASSFGGLGSYEQYF. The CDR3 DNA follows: TGTGCCAGCAGCTTTGGGGGACTTGGCTCCTACGAGCAGTACTTC.

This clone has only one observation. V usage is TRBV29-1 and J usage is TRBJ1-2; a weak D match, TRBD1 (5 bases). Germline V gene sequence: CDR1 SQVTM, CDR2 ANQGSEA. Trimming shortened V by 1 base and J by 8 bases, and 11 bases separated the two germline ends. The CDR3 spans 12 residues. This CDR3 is CSVEGARGGYTF. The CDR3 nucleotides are TGCAGCGTTGAAGGAGCTAGGGGCGGCTACACCTTC.

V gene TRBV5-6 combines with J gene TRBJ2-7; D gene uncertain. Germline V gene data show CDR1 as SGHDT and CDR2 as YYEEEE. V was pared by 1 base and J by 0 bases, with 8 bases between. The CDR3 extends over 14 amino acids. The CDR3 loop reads CASSLMAYSYEQYF. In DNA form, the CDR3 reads TGTGCCAGCAGCTTGATGGCTTACTCCTACGAGCAGTACTTC.

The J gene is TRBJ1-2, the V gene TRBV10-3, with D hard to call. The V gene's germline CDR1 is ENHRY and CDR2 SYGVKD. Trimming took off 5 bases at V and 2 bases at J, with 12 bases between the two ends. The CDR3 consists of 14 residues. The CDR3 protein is CAISTTGRNYGYTF. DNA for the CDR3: TGTGCCATCAGTACTACCGGGAGGAACTATGGCTACACCTTC.

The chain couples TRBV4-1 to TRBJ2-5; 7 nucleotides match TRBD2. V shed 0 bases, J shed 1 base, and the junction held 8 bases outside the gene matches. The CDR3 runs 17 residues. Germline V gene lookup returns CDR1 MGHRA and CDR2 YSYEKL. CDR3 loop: CASSQEITSGVQETQYF. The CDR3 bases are TGCGCCAGCAGCCAAGAAATAACCAGCGGGGTCCAAGAGACCCAGTACTTC.

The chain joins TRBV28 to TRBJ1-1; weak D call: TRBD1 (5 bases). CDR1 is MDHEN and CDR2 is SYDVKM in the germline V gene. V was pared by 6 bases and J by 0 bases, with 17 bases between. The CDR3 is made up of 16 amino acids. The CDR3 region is CASSPSGGAMNTEAFF. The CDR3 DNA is TGTGCCAGCAGCCCATCGGGCGGGGCCATGAACACTGAAGCTTTCTTT.

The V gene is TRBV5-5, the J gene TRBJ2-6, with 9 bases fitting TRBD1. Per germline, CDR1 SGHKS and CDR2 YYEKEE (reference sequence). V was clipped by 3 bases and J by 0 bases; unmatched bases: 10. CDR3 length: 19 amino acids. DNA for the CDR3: TGTGCCAGCAGCTCGCTTTTACGGGACAGGGTCTCTGGGGCCAACGTCCTGACTTTC. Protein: CASSSLLRDRVSGANVLTF.

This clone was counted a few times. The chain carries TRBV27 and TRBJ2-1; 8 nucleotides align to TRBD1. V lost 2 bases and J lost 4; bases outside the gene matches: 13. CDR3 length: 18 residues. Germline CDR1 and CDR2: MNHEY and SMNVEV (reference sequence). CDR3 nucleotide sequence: TGTGCCAGCAGTTTAAGCACCGGGACAGGACCCTTTTACAATGAGCAGTTCTTC. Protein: CASSLSTGTGPFYNEQFF.

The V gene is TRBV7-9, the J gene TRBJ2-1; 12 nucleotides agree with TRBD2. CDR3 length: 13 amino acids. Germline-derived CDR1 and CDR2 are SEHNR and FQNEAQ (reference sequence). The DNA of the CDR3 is TGTGTAGGAACTAGCGGGGGGCCCTATGAGCAGTTCTTC. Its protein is CVGTSGGPYEQFF.

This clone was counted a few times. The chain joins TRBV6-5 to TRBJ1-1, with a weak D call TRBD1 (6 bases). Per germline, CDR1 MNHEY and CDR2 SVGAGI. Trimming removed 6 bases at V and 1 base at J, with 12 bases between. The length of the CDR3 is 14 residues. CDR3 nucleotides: TGTGCCAGCAGACAATCGGGACAGAACACTGAAGCTTTCTTT. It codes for CASRQSGQNTEAFF.

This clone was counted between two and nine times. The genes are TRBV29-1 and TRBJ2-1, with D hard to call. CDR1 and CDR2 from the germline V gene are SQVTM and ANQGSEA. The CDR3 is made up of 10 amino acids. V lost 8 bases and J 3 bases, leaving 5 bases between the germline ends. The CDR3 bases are TGCAGCATCTACTACAATGAGCAGTTCTTC. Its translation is CSIYYNEQFF.

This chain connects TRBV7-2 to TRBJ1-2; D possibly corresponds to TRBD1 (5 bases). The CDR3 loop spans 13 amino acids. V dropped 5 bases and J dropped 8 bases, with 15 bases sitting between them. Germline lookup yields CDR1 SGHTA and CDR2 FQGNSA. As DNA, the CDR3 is TGTGCCAGCAGCACCCAGCCAGGGTTGGGCTACACCTTC. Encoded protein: CASSTQPGLGYTF. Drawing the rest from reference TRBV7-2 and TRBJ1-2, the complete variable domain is GAGVSQSPSNKVTEKGKDVELRCDPISGHTALYWYRQSLGQGLEFLIYFQGNSAPDKSGLPSDRFSAERTGGSVSTLTIQRTQQEDSAVYLCASSTQPGLGYTFGSGTRLTVV.